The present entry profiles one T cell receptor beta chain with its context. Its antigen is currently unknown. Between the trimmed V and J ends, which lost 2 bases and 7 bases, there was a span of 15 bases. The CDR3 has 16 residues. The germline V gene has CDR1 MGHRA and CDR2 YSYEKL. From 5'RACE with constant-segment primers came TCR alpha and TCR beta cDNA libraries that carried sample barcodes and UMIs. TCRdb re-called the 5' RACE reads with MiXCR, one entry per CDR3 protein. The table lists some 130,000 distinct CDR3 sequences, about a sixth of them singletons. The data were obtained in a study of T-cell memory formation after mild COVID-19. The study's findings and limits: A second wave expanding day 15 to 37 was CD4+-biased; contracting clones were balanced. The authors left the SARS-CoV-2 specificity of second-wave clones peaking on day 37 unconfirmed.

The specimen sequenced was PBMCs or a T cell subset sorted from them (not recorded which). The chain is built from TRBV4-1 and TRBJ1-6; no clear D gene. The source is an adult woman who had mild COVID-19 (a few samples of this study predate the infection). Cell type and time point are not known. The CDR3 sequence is CASSQNPQAVNSPLHF. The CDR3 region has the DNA TGCGCCAGCAGCCAAAATCCTCAGGCCGTAAATTCACCCCTCCACTTT.